Listed below are T cell receptor beta chains from one sample, sequenced in a study of blood T cell repertoires in COVID-19. Only in-frame clones appear in the TCRdb table, and some are missing; sequencing was by immunoSEQ multiplex PCR. Of around 44,000 clones listed, around 85% are singletons. The specimen sequenced was peripheral blood. The origin of the receptors is a man between 35 and 55 years old with active or convalescent COVID-19. CDR3s leave out the opening cysteine and the closing phenylalanine or tryptophan. The order of the fields is V gene, CDR3 protein.

>TRBV4-1
ASSQAESSYEQY
>TRBV3-1/TRBV3-2
ASSAHRGSYEQY
>TRBV19
ASSFGTGVGTEAF
>TRBV6-5
ASSFNSFNEKLF
>TRBV25-1
ASSEKVGRGIDQPQH
>TRBV4-3
ASSQVSSIYGYT
>TRBV4-2
ASSQGLANEQY
>TRBV28
ASSSGGMNTEAF
>TRBV30
AWTTGEDSNQPQH
>TRBV19
ASSTGPKQPQH
>TRBV29-1
SVGGQGGWAEQY
>TRBV28
ASRYSSYNSPLH
>TRBV9
ASSTRGETNEKLF
>TRBV10-3
AISLRDSLTRNTEAF
>TRBV9
ASSSGQGDGYT
>TRBV4-3
ASSQDLYNEQF
>TRBV7-2
ASSSKWGGEQF
>TRBV7-2
ASSLGTGARFGANVLT
>TRBV15
ATSRDLYAPLH
>TRBV10-3
AISDIQTGNTEAF
>TRBV2
ASSVYGSGYEQY
>TRBV19
ASSFRGPQPQH
>TRBV27
ASSFLLGEQY
>TRBV5-5
ASSRDRDRPREAF
>TRBV6-5
ASSPRGNTEAF
>TRBV5-1
ASRLGTGGYGYT
>TRBV28
ASSLLGAAGAEAF
>TRBV7-2
ASSLDLSGGETQY
>TRBV4-1
ASSQVHSGTGANSPLH
>TRBV29-1
SVQTGPRNTEAF
>TRBV6-5
ASLEPWPPQETQY